The entry below gives a single T cell receptor (beta chain) sequence along with its context. V was pared by 3 bases and J by 0 bases, with 12 bases between. CDR1 KGHDR and CDR2 SFDVKD come from the germline V gene. This CDR3 region has 16 residues. This sample was included in a study of blood T cell repertoires in COVID-19. In the original analysis: Cell counts per sample came from amplifying reference gene primers. Repertoires were generated with immunoSEQ multiplex PCR, while TCRdb's copy carries only in-frame clones and drops some. V and J calls and clone size are those listed in that table; D and trimming were worked out from the DNA. The sample shows about 120,000 clones, around 80% of them seen only once.

The chain has TRBV24-1 and TRBJ2-3, with D possibly being TRBD1 (6 bases). The sample was peripheral blood. This clonotype originated in a man aged 70-80 years with active or convalescent COVID-19. The CDR3 coding sequence is TGTGCCACCAGTGATCAGGGGACCCAAAGCACAGATACGCAGTATTTT. It translates to CATSDQGTQSTDTQYF.